These T cell receptor beta chains were read from a single sample in a study of vaccination effects on CD4 cells after COVID-19. The protocol was immunoSEQ multiplex PCR, while the TCRdb copy is restricted to in-frame clones and leaves out a portion. In the table there are tens of thousands of clones, under 80% of which are singletons. What these receptors recognize is not known. The source material was CD4+ T cells from PBMCs cultured with a peptide pool, sampled before COVID-19 vaccination. These TCRs come from a human donor who had a prior SARS-CoV-2 infection. The CDR3 runs from the conserved cysteine through the conserved F or W. D genes are given only for firm matches. Clone size is not always given. Where it is, it says once, few, many or a class for expanded clones.

J gene	clone size	CDR3 length	V gene	D gene	CDR3 protein	CDR3 DNA
TRBJ2-5	once	16	TRBV4-3	TRBD2	CASSHELAAFEETQYF	TGCGCCAGCAGCCACGAGCTAGCGGCTTTTGAAGAGACCCAGTACTTC
TRBJ2-7	-	15	TRBV6-5	-	CASRITPTAIYEQYF	TGTGCCAGCCGAATAACGCCGACTGCTATCTACGAGCAGTACTTC
TRBJ2-5	few	15	TRBV24-1	TRBD1	CATSDRTGKQETQYF	TGTGCCACCAGTGATCGGACAGGGAAACAAGAGACCCAGTACTTC
TRBJ2-2	-	16	TRBV5-4	TRBD1	CASSLAQGIGTGELFF	TGTGCCAGCAGCTTGGCACAGGGGATTGGCACCGGGGAGCTGTTTTTT
TRBJ1-2	few	12	TRBV3-1/TRBV3-2	-	CASSRGEVGYTF	TGTGCCAGCAGCCGGGGGGAAGTTGGCTACACCTTC
TRBJ1-6	-	18	TRBV7-2	-	CASSLVGHGSSYNSPLHF	TGTGCCAGCAGCTTAGTAGGCCACGGAAGCTCCTATAATTCACCCCTCCACTTT
TRBJ2-3	-	15	TRBV18	TRBD1	CASSPVGQGVDTQYF	TGTGCCAGCTCACCGGTGGGACAGGGTGTGGATACGCAGTATTTT
TRBJ2-1	-	16	TRBV11-2	TRBD2	CASRPTLAAPSNEQFF	TGTGCCAGCAGACCGACTCTAGCGGCCCCCTCCAATGAGCAGTTCTTC
TRBJ2-7	-	15	TRBV5-1	TRBD1	CASSLFPDRGTEQYF	TGCGCCAGCAGCTTGTTTCCCGACAGGGGTACCGAGCAGTACTTC
TRBJ1-1	-	17	TRBV5-1	-	CASSFQPPGQYHTEAFF	TGCGCCAGCAGCTTCCAACCCCCGGGGCAGTACCACACTGAAGCTTTCTTT
TRBJ2-3	-	13	TRBV15	-	CATSRGDLDTQYF	TGTGCCACCAGCAGGGGGGATCTAGATACGCAGTATTTT
TRBJ1-4	-	12	TRBV29-1	-	CSVGQSNEKLFF	TGCAGCGTTGGACAATCTAATGAAAAACTGTTTTTT
TRBJ1-3	-	17	TRBV19	TRBD1	CASSPPGQGARGNTIYF	TGTGCCAGTAGTCCGCCGGGACAGGGGGCACGAGGAAACACCATATATTTT
TRBJ2-7	-	13	TRBV4-1	-	CASSRDLDYEQYF	TGCGCCAGCAGCCGAGATTTGGATTACGAGCAGTACTTC
TRBJ2-3	-	16	TRBV5-4	TRBD2	CASSLISRGAGDTQYF	TGTGCCAGCAGCTTGATCTCGCGGGGGGCGGGAGATACGCAGTATTTT
TRBJ2-5	-	16	TRBV11-3	TRBD2	CASSPGPAGVTETQYF	TGTGCCAGCAGCCCTGGGCCAGCGGGGGTCACAGAGACCCAGTACTTC
TRBJ1-4	-	16	TRBV30	TRBD1	CAWRDLQGVGNEKLFF	TGTGCCTGGAGGGACCTCCAGGGGGTCGGTAATGAAAAACTGTTTTTT
TRBJ1-4	-	14	TRBV6-5	-	CASSTGATNEKLFF	TGTGCCAGCAGCACAGGCGCAACTAATGAAAAACTGTTTTTT
TRBJ2-1	medium-sized	14	TRBV2	TRBD1	CASGGQGAQNEQFF	TGTGCCAGCGGGGGACAGGGGGCGCAAAATGAGCAGTTCTTC
TRBJ2-7	once	13	TRBV3-1/TRBV3-2	-	CASSQTREGEQYF	TGTGCCAGCAGCCAAACCAGGGAAGGGGAGCAGTACTTC
TRBJ2-7	-	19	TRBV7-2	TRBD2	CASSLGGLAGGALSYEQYF	TGTGCCAGCAGCTTAGGAGGACTAGCGGGGGGCGCTCTCTCCTACGAGCAGTACTTC
TRBJ1-3	-	17	TRBV7-2	-	CASSLDSGGRSGNTIYF	TGTGCCAGCAGCTTAGATTCGGGGGGGAGATCTGGAAACACCATATATTTT
TRBJ2-1	-	15	TRBV6-5	-	CASSSQGSAYNEQFF	TGTGCCAGCAGTTCCCAGGGGAGTGCCTACAATGAGCAGTTCTTC
TRBJ1-1	-	14	TRBV3-1/TRBV3-2	-	CASSQARMNTEAFF	TGTGCCAGCAGCCAAGCACGGATGAACACTGAAGCTTTCTTT
TRBJ2-1	-	13	TRBV3-1/TRBV3-2	-	CASSPGDGHEQFF	TGTGCCAGCAGCCCTGGGGACGGCCATGAGCAGTTCTTC
TRBJ2-3	-	16	TRBV20-1	TRBD2	CSASHGLAGGSDTQYF	TGCAGTGCTAGTCACGGACTAGCGGGAGGTTCAGATACGCAGTATTTT
TRBJ1-1	few	14	TRBV7-2	-	CASSFAGVNTEAFF	TGTGCCAGCAGCTTCGCAGGCGTGAACACTGAAGCTTTCTTT
TRBJ2-1	-	16	TRBV7-2	TRBD2	CASSRDRLAGNNEQFF	TGTGCCAGCAGCCGGGACAGACTAGCGGGCAACAATGAGCAGTTCTTC
TRBJ1-4	-	15	TRBV3-1/TRBV3-2	TRBD1	CASSQPGQSNEKLFF	TGTGCCAGCAGCCAGCCGGGACAGAGTAATGAAAAACTGTTTTTT
TRBJ2-1	-	15	TRBV10-1	-	CASSGGASLYNEQFF	TGCGCCAGCAGTGGGGGGGCTAGTCTCTACAATGAGCAGTTCTTC
TRBJ1-1	-	16	TRBV7-9	-	CASSFSHGRANTEAFF	TGTGCCAGCAGCTTCAGTCATGGTCGGGCGAACACTGAAGCTTTCTTT
TRBJ1-2	-	13	TRBV18	-	CASSPGTNYGYTF	TGTGCCAGCTCACCCGGGACAAACTATGGCTACACCTTC
TRBJ2-7	-	15	TRBV7-2	-	CASSLAAGPSYEQYF	TGTGCCAGCAGCTTAGCGGCGGGGCCCTCCTACGAGCAGTACTTC
TRBJ1-3	-	15	TRBV18	-	CASSRELLSGNTIYF	TGTGCCAGCTCACGGGAACTTCTCTCTGGAAACACCATATATTTT
TRBJ2-1	-	13	TRBV15	TRBD1	CATSKGQYNEQFF	TGTGCCACCAGCAAGGGACAGTACAATGAGCAGTTCTTC
TRBJ2-7	-	14	TRBV18	TRBD1	CASSPVGTENEQYF	TGTGCCAGCTCACCCGTTGGGACAGAAAACGAGCAGTACTTC
TRBJ2-3	-	16	TRBV5-4	TRBD1	CASSLGQGVLTDTQYF	TGTGCCAGCAGCTTGGGACAGGGGGTACTCACAGATACGCAGTATTTT
TRBJ2-1	few	16	TRBV5-1	TRBD1	CASSRSPGQGNHEQFF	TGCGCCAGCAGCCGATCGCCGGGACAGGGCAACCATGAGCAGTTCTTC
TRBJ1-3	few	16	TRBV28	-	CASSSYGVSLGNTIYF	TGTGCCAGCAGTTCTTATGGGGTGTCGTTGGGAAACACCATATATTTT
TRBJ2-7	-	15	TRBV14	-	CASSQLTEPTYEQYF	TGTGCCAGCAGCCAACTGACAGAACCTACCTACGAGCAGTACTTC
TRBJ1-4	many	14	TRBV2	TRBD1	CASSDGQANEKLFF	TGTGCCAGCAGTGACGGACAGGCTAATGAAAAACTGTTTTTT
TRBJ2-2	-	14	TRBV7-3	-	CASSLGGSTGELFF	TGTGCCAGCAGCTTAGGGGGTAGTACCGGGGAGCTGTTTTTT
TRBJ1-5	-	17	TRBV7-9	TRBD1	CASSLTYGTGEHQPQHF	TGTGCCAGCAGCTTAACTTACGGGACAGGGGAACATCAGCCCCAGCATTTT
TRBJ1-2	-	17	TRBV15	-	CATSRDTGIRAYYGYTF	TGTGCCACCAGCAGGGATACAGGAATAAGGGCATACTATGGCTACACCTTC
TRBJ1-5	-	13	TRBV11-2	-	CASSQSTYQPQHF	TGTGCCAGCAGCCAAAGCACCTATCAGCCCCAGCATTTT
TRBJ1-1	-	13	TRBV6-5	-	CASAPPTLTEAFF	TGTGCCAGCGCCCCACCTACCCTCACTGAAGCTTTCTTT
TRBJ2-1	-	16	TRBV11-3	TRBD1	CASSLEGTGSYNEQFF	TGTGCCAGCAGCTTAGAGGGGACAGGGTCCTACAATGAGCAGTTCTTC
TRBJ1-1	-	14	TRBV10-3	-	CAISSMDRNTEAFF	TGTGCCATCAGCTCTATGGACAGGAACACTGAAGCTTTCTTT
TRBJ1-1	-	15	TRBV9	-	CASSTVGPGRAEAFF	TGTGCCAGCAGCACCGTGGGTCCGGGGCGGGCTGAAGCTTTCTTT
TRBJ2-3	-	14	TRBV5-4	TRBD1	CASSTRQGADTQYF	TGTGCCAGCAGCACAAGACAGGGAGCAGATACGCAGTATTTT